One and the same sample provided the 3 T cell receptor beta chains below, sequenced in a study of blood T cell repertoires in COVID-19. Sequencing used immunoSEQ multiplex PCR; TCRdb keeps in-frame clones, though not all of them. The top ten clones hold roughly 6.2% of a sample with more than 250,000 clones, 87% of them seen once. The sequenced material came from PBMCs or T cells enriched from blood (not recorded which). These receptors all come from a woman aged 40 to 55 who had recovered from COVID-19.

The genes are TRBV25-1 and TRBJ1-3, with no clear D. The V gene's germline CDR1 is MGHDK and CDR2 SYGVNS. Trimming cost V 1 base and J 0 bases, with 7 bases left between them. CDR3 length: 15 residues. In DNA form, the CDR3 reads TGTGCCAGCAGTGAATCCGGGAACTCTGGAAACACCATATATTTT. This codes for CASSESGNSGNTIYF.

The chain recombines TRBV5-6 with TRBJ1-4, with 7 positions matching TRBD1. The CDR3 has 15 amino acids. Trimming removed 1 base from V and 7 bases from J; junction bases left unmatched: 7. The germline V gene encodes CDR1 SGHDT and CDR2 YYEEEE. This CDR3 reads CASSLWGQWGEKLFF. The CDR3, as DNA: TGTGCCAGCAGCTTGTGGGGACAGTGGGGTGAAAAACTGTTTTTT.

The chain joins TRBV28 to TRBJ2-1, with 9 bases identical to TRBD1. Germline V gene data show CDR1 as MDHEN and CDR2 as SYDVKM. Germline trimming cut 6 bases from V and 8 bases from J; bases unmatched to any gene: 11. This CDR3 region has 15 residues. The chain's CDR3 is CASSFRDRGSDEQFF. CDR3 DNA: TGTGCCAGCAGCTTCCGCGACAGGGGGTCGGATGAGCAGTTCTTC. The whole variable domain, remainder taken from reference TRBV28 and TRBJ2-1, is DVKVTQSSRYLVKRTGEKVFLECVQDMDHENMFWYRQDPGLGLRLIYFSYDVKMKEKGDIPEGYSVSREKKERFSLILESASTNQTSMYLCASSFRDRGSDEQFFGPGTRLTVL.